This T cell receptor (beta chain) is from a study of T cell changes during pregnancy in multiple sclerosis. Profiling relied on immunoSEQ multiplex PCR, and the TCRdb table lists in-frame clones only, not all of them. The table records tens of thousands of clones, around 94% of them present only once. V gave up 4 bases and J gave up 2 bases, with 8 bases separating them. Germline CDR1 LNHDA, CDR2 SQIVND (reference sequence). The CDR3 is 14 amino acids. The TCR sequence derives from a female donor with multiple sclerosis, enrolled in a pregnancy study. The rearrangement uses TRBV19 and TRBJ2-2; D call uncertain. The starting material was CD4+ T cells from peripheral blood mononuclear cells, obtained after pregnancy. The CDR3 region is CASSTIHNTGELFF. CDR3 sequence (DNA): TGTGCCAGTAGTACCATACATAACACCGGGGAGCTGTTTTTT. Using reference TRBV19 and TRBJ2-2 for the parts outside the CDR3, the full variable domain is DGGITQSPKYLFRKEGQNVTLSCEQNLNHDAMYWYRQDPGQGLRLIYYSQIVNDFQKGDIAEGYSVSREKKESFPLTVTSAQKNPTAFYLCASSTIHNTGELFFGEGSRLTVL.